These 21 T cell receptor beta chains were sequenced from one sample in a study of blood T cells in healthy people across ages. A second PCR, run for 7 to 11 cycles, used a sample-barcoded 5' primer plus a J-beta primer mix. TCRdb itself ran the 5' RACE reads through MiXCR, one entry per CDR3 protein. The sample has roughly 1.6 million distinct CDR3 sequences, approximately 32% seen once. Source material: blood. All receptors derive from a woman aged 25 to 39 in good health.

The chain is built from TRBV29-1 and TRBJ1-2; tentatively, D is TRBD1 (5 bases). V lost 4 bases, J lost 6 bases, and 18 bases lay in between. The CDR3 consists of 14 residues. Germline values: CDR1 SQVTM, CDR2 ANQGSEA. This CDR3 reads CSVGGAGKLDGYTF. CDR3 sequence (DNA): TGCAGCGTTGGTGGGGCAGGGAAGTTGGATGGCTACACCTTC.

The CDR3 here is CASSLKGQGSFWNEQYF. CDR3 in DNA: TGCGCCAGCAGCTTAAAAGGACAGGGTTCTTTTTGGAATGAGCAGTACTTC. The chain joins TRBV5-1 to TRBJ2-5, with TRBD1 identical over 8 bases. The trim removed 2 bases at V and 11 bases at J, leaving 20 bases unmatched. The CDR3 runs to 17 residues. Germline values: CDR1 SGHRS, CDR2 YFSETQ.

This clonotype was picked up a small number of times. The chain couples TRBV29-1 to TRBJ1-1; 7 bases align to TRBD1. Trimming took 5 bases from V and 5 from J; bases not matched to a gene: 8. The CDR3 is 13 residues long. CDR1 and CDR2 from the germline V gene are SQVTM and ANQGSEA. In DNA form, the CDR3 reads TGCAGCGTTACAGGGGACTACGGGACTGAAGCTTTCTTT. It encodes CSVTGDYGTEAFF.

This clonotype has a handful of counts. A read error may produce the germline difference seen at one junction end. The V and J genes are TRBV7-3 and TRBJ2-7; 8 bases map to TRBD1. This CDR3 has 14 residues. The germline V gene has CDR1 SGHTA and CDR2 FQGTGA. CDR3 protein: CASSLGQGSHEQYF. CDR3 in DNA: TGTGCCAGCAGCCTCGGACAGGGCTCCCACGAGCAGTACTTC.

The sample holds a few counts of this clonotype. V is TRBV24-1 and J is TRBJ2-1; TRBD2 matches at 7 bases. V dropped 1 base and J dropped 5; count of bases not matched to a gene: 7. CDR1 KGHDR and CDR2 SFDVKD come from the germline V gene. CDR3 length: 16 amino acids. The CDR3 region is CATSDLGASGHNEQFF. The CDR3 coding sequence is TGTGCCACCAGTGATTTAGGGGCTAGCGGACACAATGAGCAGTTCTTC.

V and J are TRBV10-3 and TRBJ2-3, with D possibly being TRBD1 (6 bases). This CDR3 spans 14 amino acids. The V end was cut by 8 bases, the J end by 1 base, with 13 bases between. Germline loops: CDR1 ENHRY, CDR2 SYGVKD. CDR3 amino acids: CAIGGHTRTDTQYF. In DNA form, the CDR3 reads TGTGCCATCGGGGGACACACCCGCACAGATACGCAGTATTTT.

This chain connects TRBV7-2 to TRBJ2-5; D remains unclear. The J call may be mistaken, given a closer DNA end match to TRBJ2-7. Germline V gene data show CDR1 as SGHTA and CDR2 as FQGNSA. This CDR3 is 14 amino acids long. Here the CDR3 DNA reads TGTGCCAGCAGCTTAGAGGCTAGTCCCCACGAGCAGTACTTC. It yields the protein CASSLEASPHEQYF.

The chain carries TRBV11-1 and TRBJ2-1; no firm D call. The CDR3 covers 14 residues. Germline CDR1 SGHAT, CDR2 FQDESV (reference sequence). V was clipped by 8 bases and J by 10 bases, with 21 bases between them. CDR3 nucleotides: TGTGCCAGCGCTGGACCTCCCTTGATACTAGAGCAGTTCTTC. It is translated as CASAGPPLILEQFF. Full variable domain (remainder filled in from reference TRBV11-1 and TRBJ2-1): EAEVAQSPRYKITEKSQAVAFWCDPISGHATLYWYRQILGQGPELLVQFQDESVVDDSQLPKDRFSAERLKGVDSTLKIQPAELGDSAMYLCASAGPPLILEQFFGPGTRLTVL.

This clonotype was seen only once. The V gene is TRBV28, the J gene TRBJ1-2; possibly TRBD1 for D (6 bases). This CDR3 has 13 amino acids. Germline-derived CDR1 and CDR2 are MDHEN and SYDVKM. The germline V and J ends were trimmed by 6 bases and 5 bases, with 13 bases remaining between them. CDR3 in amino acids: CASRNDRKYGYTF. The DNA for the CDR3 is TGTGCCAGCAGAAACGACAGGAAATATGGCTACACCTTC.

The CDR3 DNA is TGTGCCAGCAGCTCGACAGGGCTATCTGGAAACACCATATATTTT. It encodes CASSSTGLSGNTIYF. The V call is TRBV7-2, the J call TRBJ1-3, with TRBD1 identical over 7 bases. This CDR3 contains 15 residues. In germline, CDR1 is SGHTA, CDR2 FQGNSA. V shed 4 bases and J 1 base; nucleotides not matched to a gene: 4.

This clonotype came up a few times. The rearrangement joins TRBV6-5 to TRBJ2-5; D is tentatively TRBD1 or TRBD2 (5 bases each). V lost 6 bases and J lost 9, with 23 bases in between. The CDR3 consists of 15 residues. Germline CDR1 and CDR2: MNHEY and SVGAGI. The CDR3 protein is CASRSRGRVVVAQYF. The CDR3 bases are TGTGCCAGCAGGAGCCGGGGCAGGGTCGTGGTGGCCCAGTACTTC.

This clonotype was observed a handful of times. The CDR3 spells CASSPATSSYNEQFF. The DNA of the CDR3 is TGTGCCAGCAGTCCAGCCACGAGCTCCTACAATGAGCAGTTCTTC. The chain employs TRBV27 and TRBJ2-1; D is unclear. This CDR3 has 15 amino acids. With 5 bases removed from V and 0 bases from J, the gap between germline ends came to 11 bases. Germline V gene lookup returns CDR1 MNHEY and CDR2 SMNVEV (reference sequence).

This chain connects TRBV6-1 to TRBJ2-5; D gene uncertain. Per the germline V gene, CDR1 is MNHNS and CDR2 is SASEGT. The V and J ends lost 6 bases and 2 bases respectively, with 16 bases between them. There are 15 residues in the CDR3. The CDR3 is CASSLGARTQETQYF. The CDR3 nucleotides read TGTGCCAGCAGCCTTGGTGCGCGTACTCAAGAGACCCAGTACTTC.

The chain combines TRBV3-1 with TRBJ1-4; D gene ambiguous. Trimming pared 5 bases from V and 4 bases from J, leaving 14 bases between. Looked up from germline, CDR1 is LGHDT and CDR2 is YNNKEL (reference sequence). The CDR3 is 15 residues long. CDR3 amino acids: CASSYGTLLNEKLFF. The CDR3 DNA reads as TGTGCCAGCAGCTACGGCACTCTCCTTAATGAAAAACTGTTTTTT.

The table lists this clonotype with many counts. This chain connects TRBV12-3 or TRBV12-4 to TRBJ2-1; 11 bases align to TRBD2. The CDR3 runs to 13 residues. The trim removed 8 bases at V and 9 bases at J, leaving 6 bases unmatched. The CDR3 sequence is CASWLAGGGEQFF. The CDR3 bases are TGTGCCAGCTGGCTAGCGGGAGGCGGTGAGCAGTTCTTC.

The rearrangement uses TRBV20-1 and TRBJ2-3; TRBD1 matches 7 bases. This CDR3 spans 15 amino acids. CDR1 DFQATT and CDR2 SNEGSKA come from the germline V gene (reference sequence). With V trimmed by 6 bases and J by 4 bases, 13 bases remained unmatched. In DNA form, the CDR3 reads TGCAGTGCCACGTCGGGGACAGCCATTGCAGATACGCAGTATTTT. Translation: CSATSGTAIADTQYF.

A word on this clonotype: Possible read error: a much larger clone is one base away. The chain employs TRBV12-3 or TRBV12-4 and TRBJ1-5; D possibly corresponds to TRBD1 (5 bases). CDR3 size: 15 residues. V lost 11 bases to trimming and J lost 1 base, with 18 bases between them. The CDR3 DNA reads TGTGCCTGCAAGCCCCGGGCAGGGAGCAATCAGCCCCAGCATTTT. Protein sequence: CACKPRAGSNQPQHF.

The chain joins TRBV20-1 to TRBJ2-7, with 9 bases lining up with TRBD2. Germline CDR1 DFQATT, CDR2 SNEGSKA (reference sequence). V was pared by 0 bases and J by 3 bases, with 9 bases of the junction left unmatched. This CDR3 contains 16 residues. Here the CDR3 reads CSARDITSGFFYEQYF. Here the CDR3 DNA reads TGCAGTGCTAGAGATATTACTAGCGGGTTCTTCTACGAGCAGTACTTC.

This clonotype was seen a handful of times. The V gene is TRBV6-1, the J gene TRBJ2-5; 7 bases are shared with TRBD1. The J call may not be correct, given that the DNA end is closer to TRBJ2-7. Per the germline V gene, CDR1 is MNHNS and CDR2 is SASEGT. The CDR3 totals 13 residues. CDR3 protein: CASSKTGWDEQYF. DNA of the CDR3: TGTGCCAGCAGTAAGACAGGGTGGGACGAGCAGTACTTC.

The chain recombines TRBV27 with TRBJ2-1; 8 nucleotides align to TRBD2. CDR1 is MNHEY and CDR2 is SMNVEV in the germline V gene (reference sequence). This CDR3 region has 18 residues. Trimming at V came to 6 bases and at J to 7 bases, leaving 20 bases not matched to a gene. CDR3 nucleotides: TGTGCCAGCAGAAGGTTTTCGGTTACTAGCGGAGGCCCTAATGAGCAGTTCTTC. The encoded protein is CASRRFSVTSGGPNEQFF.

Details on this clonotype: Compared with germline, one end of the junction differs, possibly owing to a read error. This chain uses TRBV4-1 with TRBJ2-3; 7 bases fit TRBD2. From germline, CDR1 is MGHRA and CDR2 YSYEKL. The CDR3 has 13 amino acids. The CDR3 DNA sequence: TGCGCCAGCAGCAGGTGGGGGGGAGATACGCGGTATTTT. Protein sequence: CASSRWGGDTRYF.